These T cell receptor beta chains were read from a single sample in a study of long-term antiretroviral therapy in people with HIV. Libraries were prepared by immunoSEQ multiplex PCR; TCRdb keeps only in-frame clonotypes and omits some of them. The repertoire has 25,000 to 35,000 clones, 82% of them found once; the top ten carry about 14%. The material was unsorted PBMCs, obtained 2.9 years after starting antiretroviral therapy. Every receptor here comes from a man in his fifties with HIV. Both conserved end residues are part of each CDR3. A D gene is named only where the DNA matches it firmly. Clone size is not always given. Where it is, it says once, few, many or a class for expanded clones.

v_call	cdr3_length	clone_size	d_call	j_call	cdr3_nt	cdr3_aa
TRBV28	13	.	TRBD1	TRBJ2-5	TGTGCCAGCAGTCCACAGGGGCGGGAGACCCAGTACTTC	CASSPQGRETQYF
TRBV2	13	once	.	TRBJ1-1	TGTGCCAGCAGTGAGGGGGTGAACACTGAAGCTTTCTTT	CASSEGVNTEAFF
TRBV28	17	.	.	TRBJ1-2	TGTGCCAGCAGTCCCTCCCGGGGAAGGGGGGGGAACTATGGCTACACCTTC	CASSPSRGRGGNYGYTF
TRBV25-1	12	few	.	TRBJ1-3	TGTGCCAGCGGGTACTCTGGAAACACCATATATTTT	CASGYSGNTIYF
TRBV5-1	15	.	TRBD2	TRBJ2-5	TGCGCCAGCAGCATAAGCGGGGGGTCGGAAGAGACCCAGTACTTC	CASSISGGSEETQYF
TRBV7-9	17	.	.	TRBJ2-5	TGTGCCAGCAGCTTAGGTTTCAGGGAATCCCCACAAGAGACCCAGTACTTC	CASSLGFRESPQETQYF
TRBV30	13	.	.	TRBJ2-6	TGTGCCTACGCAGGGGTTGGGGCCAACGTCCTGACTTTC	CAYAGVGANVLTF
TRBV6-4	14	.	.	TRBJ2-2	TGTGCCAGCAGTGATAACGGACAGTCCGGGGAGCTGTTTTTT	CASSDNGQSGELFF
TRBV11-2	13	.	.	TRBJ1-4	TGTGCCAGCAGCTGGTCCGGGGTTGAAAAACTGTTTTTT	CASSWSGVEKLFF
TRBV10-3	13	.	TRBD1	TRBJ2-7	TGTGCCACGACCGGGACAGGGCAGGAAGAGCAGTACTTC	CATTGTGQEEQYF
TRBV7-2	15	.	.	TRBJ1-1	TGTGCCAGCAGCCCCTGGACCGATATGAACACTGAAGCTTTCTTT	CASSPWTDMNTEAFF
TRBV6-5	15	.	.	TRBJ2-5	TGTGCCAGCAGTTACTCGAACGGGGGCGGAGAGACCCAGTACTTC	CASSYSNGGGETQYF
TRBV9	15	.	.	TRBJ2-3	TGTGCCAGCAGCGTAGACCAGGGGCTCACAGATACGCAGTATTTT	CASSVDQGLTDTQYF
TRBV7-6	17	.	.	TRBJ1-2	TGTGCCAGCAGCCCATCTTGGGCGGCGGAAACCGCCTATGGCTACACCTTC	CASSPSWAAETAYGYTF
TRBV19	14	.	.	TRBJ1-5	TGTGCCAGTAGTGCTACGGGGATTAATCAGCCCCAGCATTTT	CASSATGINQPQHF
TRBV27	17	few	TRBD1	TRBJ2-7	TGTGCCAGCAGTATCGGGACAGGGGGTTCCGCTTCCTACGAGCAGTACTTC	CASSIGTGGSASYEQYF
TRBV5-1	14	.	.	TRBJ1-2	TGCGCCAGCAGCTTGGGGCAGGGCTACTATGGCTACACCTTC	CASSLGQGYYGYTF
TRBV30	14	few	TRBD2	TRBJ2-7	TGTGCCTGGAGTATCGGCGGGGGGGCCTACGAGCAGTACTTC	CAWSIGGGAYEQYF
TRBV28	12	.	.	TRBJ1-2	TGTGCCAGCAGTCCTCACACCTATGGCTACACCTTC	CASSPHTYGYTF
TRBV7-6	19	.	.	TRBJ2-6	TGTGCCAGCAGCTCCCAGGCAACCAGCGCGACCTCTGGGGCCAACGTCCTGACTTTC	CASSSQATSATSGANVLTF
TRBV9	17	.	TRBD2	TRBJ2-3	TGTGCCAGCAGCGTTCGTAGCGGGGGGGCCCGGGGCGATACGCAGTATTTT	CASSVRSGGARGDTQYF
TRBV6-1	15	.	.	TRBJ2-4	TGTGCCAGCAGTGAAGGACAGTTAGCCAAAAACATTCAGTACTTC	CASSEGQLAKNIQYF
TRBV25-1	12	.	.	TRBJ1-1	TGTGCCAGCAGTGTAGTGGGCACTGAAGCTTTCTTT	CASSVVGTEAFF
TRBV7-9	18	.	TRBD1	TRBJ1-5	TGTGCCAGCAGCTTAACAGGGGGCATCGATTATAGCAATCAGCCCCAGCATTTT	CASSLTGGIDYSNQPQHF
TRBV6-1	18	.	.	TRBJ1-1	TGTGCCAGCAGTGAAAGCCCGGAAGTAAACGGGGACTACACTGAAGCTTTCTTT	CASSESPEVNGDYTEAFF
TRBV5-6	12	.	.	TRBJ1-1	TGTGCCAGCAGTTCCCTTTTGGGTGAAGCTTTCTTT	CASSSLLGEAFF
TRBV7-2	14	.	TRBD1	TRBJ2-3	TGTGCCAGCAGCCTTGACAGGGGGGCAGATACGCAGTATTTT	CASSLDRGADTQYF
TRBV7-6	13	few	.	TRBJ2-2	TGTGCCAGCAGCCCGGACGGTGCCGGGGAGCTGTTTTTT	CASSPDGAGELFF
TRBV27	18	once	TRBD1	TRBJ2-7	TGTGCCAGCAGTTTAGCCCCCTCAACAGGGGGCTCTGGCTACGAGCAGTACTTC	CASSLAPSTGGSGYEQYF
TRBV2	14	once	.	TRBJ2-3	TGTGCCAGCGGTTGGGACCGAAGCACAGATACGCAGTATTTT	CASGWDRSTDTQYF
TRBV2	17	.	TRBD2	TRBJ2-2	TGTGCCAGTCGCTACGGAGCTAGCGGGGGCGGCGGCGGGGAGCTGTTTTTT	CASRYGASGGGGGELFF
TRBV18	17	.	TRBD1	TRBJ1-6	TGTGCCAGCTCATCCAAAGACAGGGACTCCTATAATTCACCCCTCCACTTT	CASSSKDRDSYNSPLHF
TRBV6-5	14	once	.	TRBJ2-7	TGTGCCAGCAAACCCGGAGGCCGCTCCTACGAGCAGTACTTC	CASKPGGRSYEQYF
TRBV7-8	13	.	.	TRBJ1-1	TGTGCCAGCAGCTTAGTGGGGGGCGCTGAAGCTTTCTTT	CASSLVGGAEAFF
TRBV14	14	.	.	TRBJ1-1	TGTGCCAGCAGCCAAGCGTTAGGGCAGAGTAAAGCTTTCTTT	CASSQALGQSKAFF
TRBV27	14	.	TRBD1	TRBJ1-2	TGTGCCAGCAGTTCGACAGGGCCCCACTATGGCTACACCTTC	CASSSTGPHYGYTF
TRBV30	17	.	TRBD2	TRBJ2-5	TGTGCCTGGAGTTTAGGGTTGGCTAGCGGGGTGTCGGCGGCCCAGTACTTC	CAWSLGLASGVSAAQYF
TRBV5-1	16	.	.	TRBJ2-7	TGCGCCAGCAGCTTCGGGGGGCAACTCGGCTCCTACGAGCAGTACTTC	CASSFGGQLGSYEQYF
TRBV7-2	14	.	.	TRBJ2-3	TGTGCCAGCAGCTTCGGACAGCCCACAGATACGCAGTATTTT	CASSFGQPTDTQYF
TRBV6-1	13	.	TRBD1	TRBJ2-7	TGTGCCAGCATTCGGGACAGGGATCGGGAGCAGTACTTC	CASIRDRDREQYF
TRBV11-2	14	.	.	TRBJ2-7	TGTGCCAGCAGCTTAGGGGCCAAGACCTACGAGCAGTACTTC	CASSLGAKTYEQYF
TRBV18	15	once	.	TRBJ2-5	TGTGCCAGCTCAGCGGATCGTCAGGGGCGGGAGACCCAGTACTTC	CASSADRQGRETQYF
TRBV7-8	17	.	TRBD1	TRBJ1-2	TGTGCCAGCAGCTTAGCCGGGACAGGGGGTATAGTTGGTGGCTACACCTTC	CASSLAGTGGIVGGYTF
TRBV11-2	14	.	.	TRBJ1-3	TGTGCCAGCAGCCCGGACACCTCTGGAAACACCATATATTTT	CASSPDTSGNTIYF
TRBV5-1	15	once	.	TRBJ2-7	TGCGCCAGCAGCTTGGTTGTAGAGGGGGTTCACGAGCAGTACTTC	CASSLVVEGVHEQYF
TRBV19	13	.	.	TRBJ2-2	TGTGCCAGTAGTATTGCAGGCACAGGGTGGTCGGTTTTT	CASSIAGTGWSVF
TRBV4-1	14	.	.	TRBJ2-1	TGCGCCAGCAGCCAAGCCGGGGGCGGGGGTGAGCAGTTCTTC	CASSQAGGGGEQFF